This TCR beta chain stems from a study of cytomegalovirus exposure and HLA in healthy donors. Looking at the study overall: Within the Caucasian-associated ancestry cluster were around four fifths of the 398 genotyped donors.

General observations from the study: Highly shared variants forming one cluster were likely a sequencing artifact.

Regarding this clone: No antigen is known for it.

Amplification used 60 Vbeta primers and 13 Jbeta primers. Assay used: immunoSEQ multiplex PCR; TCRdb lists only in-frame clones, some missing. The profile shows around 120,000 clones, about 70% of them singletons. The CDR3 sequence is 15 residues long. V lost 2 bases and J lost 1, with 8 bases in between. Germline V gives CDR1 MNHEY, CDR2 SVGAGI. This chain links TRBV6-5 with TRBJ2-2; perhaps TRBD1 as D (5 bases). The sequenced sample was PBMCs. This TCR was recovered from a woman aged 55-69 years in good health and CMV-seropositive. The CDR3 sequence: CASSYGQGNTGELFF. The CDR3 DNA sequence: TGTGCCAGCAGTTACGGTCAGGGGAACACCGGGGAGCTGTTTTTT.